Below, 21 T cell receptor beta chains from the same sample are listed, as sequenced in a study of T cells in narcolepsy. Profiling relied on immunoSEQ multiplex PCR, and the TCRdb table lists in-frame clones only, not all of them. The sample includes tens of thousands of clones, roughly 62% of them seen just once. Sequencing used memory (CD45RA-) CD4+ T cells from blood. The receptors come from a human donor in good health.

DNA for the CDR3: TGTGCCAGTATGGGAAGACGGAGCTTCAATCAGCCCCAGCATTTT. Its protein product is CASMGRRSFNQPQHF. This chain uses TRBV19 with TRBJ1-5; D unclear. The V end was cut by 7 bases, the J end by 3 bases, with 16 bases between. The CDR3 extends over 15 amino acids. Germline V gene data show CDR1 as LNHDA and CDR2 as SQIVND (reference sequence).

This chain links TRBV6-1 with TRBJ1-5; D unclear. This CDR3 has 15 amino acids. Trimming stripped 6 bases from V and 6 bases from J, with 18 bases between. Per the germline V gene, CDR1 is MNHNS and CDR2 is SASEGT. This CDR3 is CASRTNLDGGQPQHF. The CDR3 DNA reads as TGTGCCAGCAGGACCAACCTGGATGGCGGTCAGCCCCAGCATTTT.

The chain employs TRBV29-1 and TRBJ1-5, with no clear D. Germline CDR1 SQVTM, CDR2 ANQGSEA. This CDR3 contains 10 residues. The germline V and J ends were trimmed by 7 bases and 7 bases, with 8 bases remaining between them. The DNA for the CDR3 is TGCAGCGCCTTAAGACAGCCCCAGCATTTT. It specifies CSALRQPQHF.

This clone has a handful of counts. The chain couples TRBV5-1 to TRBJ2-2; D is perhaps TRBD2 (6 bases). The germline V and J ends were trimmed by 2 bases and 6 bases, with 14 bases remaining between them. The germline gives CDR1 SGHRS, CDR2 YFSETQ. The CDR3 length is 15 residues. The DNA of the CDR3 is TGCGCCAGCAGCTTCGGCGGGGAAGGGGCCGGGGAGCTGTTTTTT. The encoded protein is CASSFGGEGAGELFF.

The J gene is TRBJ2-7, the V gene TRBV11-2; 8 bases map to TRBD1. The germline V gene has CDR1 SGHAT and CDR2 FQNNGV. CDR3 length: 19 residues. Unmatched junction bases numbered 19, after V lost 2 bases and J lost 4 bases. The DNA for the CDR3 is TGTGCCAGCAGCTTAAAAGCGAGGCAGGGGGCGCCTCCAGGGTACGAGCAGTACTTC. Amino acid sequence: CASSLKARQGAPPGYEQYF.

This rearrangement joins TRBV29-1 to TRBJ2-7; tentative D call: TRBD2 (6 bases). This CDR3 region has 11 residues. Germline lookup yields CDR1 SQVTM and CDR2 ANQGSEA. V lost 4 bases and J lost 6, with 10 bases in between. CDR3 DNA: TGCAGCGTTGCGGAGGGAGGCGAGCAGTACTTC. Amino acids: CSVAEGGEQYF.

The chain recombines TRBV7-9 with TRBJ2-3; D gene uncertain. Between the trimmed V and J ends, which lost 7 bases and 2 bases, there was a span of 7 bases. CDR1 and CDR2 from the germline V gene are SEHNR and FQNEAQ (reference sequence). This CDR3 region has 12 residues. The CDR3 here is CASTTTTDTQYF. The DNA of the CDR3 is TGTGCCAGCACCACGACCACAGATACGCAGTATTTT.

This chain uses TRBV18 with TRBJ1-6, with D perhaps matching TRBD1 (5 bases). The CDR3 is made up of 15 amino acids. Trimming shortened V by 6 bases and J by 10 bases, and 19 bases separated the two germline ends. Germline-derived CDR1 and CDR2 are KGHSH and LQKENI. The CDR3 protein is CASSPLDRGNSPLHF. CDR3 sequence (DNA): TGTGCCAGCTCCCCGCTCGACAGAGGAAACTCACCCCTCCACTTT.

CDR3 in amino acids: CAWSVRQPRGNTIYF. CDR3 DNA sequence: TGTGCCTGGAGTGTCAGACAACCTAGGGGAAACACCATATATTTT. The rearrangement links TRBV30 to TRBJ1-3; unclear D gene. Trimming shortened V by 0 bases and J by 4 bases, and 13 bases separated the two germline ends. The CDR3 loop spans 15 amino acids. The germline CDR1 and CDR2 sequences are GTSNPN and SVGIG (reference sequence).

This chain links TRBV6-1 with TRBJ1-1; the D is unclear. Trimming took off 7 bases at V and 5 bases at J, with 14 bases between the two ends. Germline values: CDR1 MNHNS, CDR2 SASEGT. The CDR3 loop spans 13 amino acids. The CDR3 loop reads CASKGTLGTEAFF. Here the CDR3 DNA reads TGTGCCAGCAAGGGAACGTTAGGGACTGAAGCTTTCTTT.

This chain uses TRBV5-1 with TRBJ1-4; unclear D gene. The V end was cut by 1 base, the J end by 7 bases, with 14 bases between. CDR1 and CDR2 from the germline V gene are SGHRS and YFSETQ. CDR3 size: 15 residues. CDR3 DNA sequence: TGCGCCAGCAGCTTGTCGGGCGCGTTGGGTGAAAAACTGTTTTTT. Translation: CASSLSGALGEKLFF.

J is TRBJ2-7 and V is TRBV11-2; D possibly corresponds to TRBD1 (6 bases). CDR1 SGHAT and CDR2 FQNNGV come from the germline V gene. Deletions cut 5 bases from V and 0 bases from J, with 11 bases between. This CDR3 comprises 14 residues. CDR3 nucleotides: TGTGCCAGCAGCCTTGGACAGAGCTCCTACGAGCAGTACTTC. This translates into CASSLGQSSYEQYF.

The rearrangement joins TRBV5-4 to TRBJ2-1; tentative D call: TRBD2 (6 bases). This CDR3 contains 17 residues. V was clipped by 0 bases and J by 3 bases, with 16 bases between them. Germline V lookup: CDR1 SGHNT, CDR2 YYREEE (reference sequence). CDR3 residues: CASSLAGGLADYNEQFF. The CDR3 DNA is TGTGCCAGCAGCTTGGCCGGTGGGTTAGCGGACTACAATGAGCAGTTCTTC.

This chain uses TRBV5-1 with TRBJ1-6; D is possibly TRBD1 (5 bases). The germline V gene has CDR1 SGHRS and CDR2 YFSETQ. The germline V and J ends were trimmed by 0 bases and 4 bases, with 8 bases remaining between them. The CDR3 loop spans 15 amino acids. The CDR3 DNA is TGCGCCAGCAGCTTGGGACAGATGTATAATTCACCCCTCCACTTT. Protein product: CASSLGQMYNSPLHF. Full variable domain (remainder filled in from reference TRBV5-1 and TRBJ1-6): KAGVTQTPRYLIKTRGQQVTLSCSPISGHRSVSWYQQTPGQGLQFLFEYFSETQRNKGNFPGRFSGRQFSNSRSEMNVSTLELGDSALYLCASSLGQMYNSPLHFGNGTRLTVT.

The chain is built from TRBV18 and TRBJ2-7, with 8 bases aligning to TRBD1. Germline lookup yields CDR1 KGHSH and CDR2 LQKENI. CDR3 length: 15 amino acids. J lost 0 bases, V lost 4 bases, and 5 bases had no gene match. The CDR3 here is CASSRTGTGSYEQYF. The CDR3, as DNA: TGTGCCAGCTCACGAACCGGGACAGGCTCCTACGAGCAGTACTTC.

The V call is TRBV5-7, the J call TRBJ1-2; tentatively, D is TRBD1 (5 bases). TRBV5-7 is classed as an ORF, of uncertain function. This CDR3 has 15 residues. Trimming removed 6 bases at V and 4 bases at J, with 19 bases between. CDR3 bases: TGTGCCAGCACCGTCGGCCACCCTCAGGGCTATGGCTACACCTTC. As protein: CASTVGHPQGYGYTF.

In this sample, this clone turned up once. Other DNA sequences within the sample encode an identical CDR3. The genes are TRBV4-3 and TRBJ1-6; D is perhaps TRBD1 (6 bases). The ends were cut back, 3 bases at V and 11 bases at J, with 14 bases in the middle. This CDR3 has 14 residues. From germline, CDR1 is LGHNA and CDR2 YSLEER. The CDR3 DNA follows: TGCGCCAGCAGCCAGAGTAGGGACATGACACCCCTCCACTTT. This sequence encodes CASSQSRDMTPLHF.

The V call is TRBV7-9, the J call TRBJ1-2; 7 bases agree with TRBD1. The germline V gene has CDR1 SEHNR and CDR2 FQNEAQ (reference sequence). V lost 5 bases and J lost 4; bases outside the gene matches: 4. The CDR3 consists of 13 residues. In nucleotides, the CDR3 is TGTGCCAGCAGCACGGACAGGACCTATGGCTACACCTTC. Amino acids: CASSTDRTYGYTF.

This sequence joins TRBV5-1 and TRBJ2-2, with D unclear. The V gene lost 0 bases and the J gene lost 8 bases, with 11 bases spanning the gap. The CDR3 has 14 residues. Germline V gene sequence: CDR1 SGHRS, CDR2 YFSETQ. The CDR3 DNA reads TGCGCCAGCAGCTTGGATCGGTTCGGGGGGGAGCTGTTTTTT. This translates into CASSLDRFGGELFF.

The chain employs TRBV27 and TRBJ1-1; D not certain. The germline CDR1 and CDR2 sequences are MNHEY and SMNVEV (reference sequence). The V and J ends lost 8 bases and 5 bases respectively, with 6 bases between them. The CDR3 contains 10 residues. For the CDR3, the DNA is TGTGCCAGCGGGCGGACTGAAGCTTTCTTT. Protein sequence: CASGRTEAFF.

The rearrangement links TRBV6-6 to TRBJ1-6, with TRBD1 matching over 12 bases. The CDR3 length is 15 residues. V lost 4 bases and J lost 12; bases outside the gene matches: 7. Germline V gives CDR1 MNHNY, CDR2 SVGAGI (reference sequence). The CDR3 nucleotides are TGTGCCAGCAGTTCCTCGGGGACAGGGGGCCTACCCCTCCACTTT. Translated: CASSSSGTGGLPLHF.